The 8 T cell receptor beta chains below were found in one sample sequenced in a study of blood T cell repertoires in COVID-19 (dated by TCRdb to between 2020 and 2021). Library preparation used the immunoSEQ multiplex PCR assay. TCRdb holds this immuneACCESS table with in-frame rearrangements only. Some clones are missing; in checked studies, unresolved V genes explain under half, and the rest has no known cause. The sample table contains hundreds of thousands of clones; only one count was recorded for 75% to 90% of them. About an eighth of the sample is in the top ten clones. Sequencing was performed on peripheral blood. The receptors shown here come from a woman aged 65 to 85 with COVID-19, enrolled during active disease.

The V call is TRBV3-1 (or the pseudogene TRBV3-2), the J call TRBJ2-7; a possible D gene is TRBD2 (6 bases). The CDR3 has 17 residues. Trimming took 5 bases from V and 0 from J, leaving 20 bases between them. CDR1 LGHDT and CDR2 YNNKEL come from the germline V gene (reference sequence). The CDR3 reads CASSKDKEGRFSYEQYF. In DNA, the CDR3 is TGTGCCAGCAGCAAGGATAAGGAGGGTCGGTTCTCCTACGAGCAGTACTTC.

V and J are TRBV3-1 (or the pseudogene TRBV3-2) and TRBJ2-3; a possible D gene is TRBD2 (5 bases). Trimming took 1 base from V and 9 from J, leaving 11 bases between them. Germline CDR1 reads LGHDT; CDR2 reads YNNKEL (reference sequence). CDR3 length equals 13 residues. The CDR3 is CASSQGGTGTQYF. The CDR3 nucleotides are TGTGCCAGCAGCCAAGGGGGTACGGGGACGCAGTATTTT.

In its sample, this clone was seen many times. V is TRBV28 and J is TRBJ1-5, with TRBD1 matching 7 bases. Germline CDR1 and CDR2: MDHEN and SYDVKM. The length of the CDR3 is 15 residues. With 4 bases clipped from V and 5 bases from J, the junction kept 8 bases outside the gene matches. CDR3: CASSSFTGVDQPQHF. The CDR3 DNA reads TGTGCCAGCAGTTCCTTTACAGGGGTTGATCAGCCCCAGCATTTT.

V and J are TRBV9 and TRBJ2-1; 8 bases agree with TRBD2. This CDR3 has 15 residues. The germline V gene encodes CDR1 SGDLS and CDR2 YYNGEE. V was clipped by 4 bases and J by 2 bases; unmatched bases: 5. The CDR3 is CASSFTGLAYNEQFF. The DNA of the CDR3 is TGTGCCAGCAGCTTTACGGGACTAGCCTACAATGAGCAGTTCTTC.

The chain couples TRBV7-7 to TRBJ2-5; TRBD2 agrees at 10 bases. The CDR3 totals 15 residues. J lost 1 base, V lost 5 bases, and 4 bases had no gene match. CDR1 is SSHAT and CDR2 is FNYEAQ in the germline V gene (reference sequence). CDR3 sequence: CASSLLAGIQETQYF. In nucleotides, the CDR3 is TGTGCCAGCAGCCTACTAGCGGGGATCCAAGAGACCCAGTACTTC.

The rearrangement joins TRBV4-3 to TRBJ2-7; 7 bases align to TRBD1. The CDR3 covers 15 residues. The trim removed 2 bases at V and 5 bases at J, leaving 9 bases unmatched. Germline values: CDR1 LGHNA, CDR2 YSLEER. Here the CDR3 reads CASSQTQTGDHEQYF. CDR3 in DNA: TGCGCCAGCAGCCAAACCCAAACAGGGGACCACGAGCAGTACTTC.

The chain has TRBV28 and TRBJ1-2; 10 bases fit TRBD1. In germline, CDR1 is MDHEN, CDR2 SYDVKM. The CDR3 has 14 residues. The V and J ends lost 6 bases and 7 bases, in that order; junction bases with no gene match: 8. Here the CDR3 DNA reads TGTGCCAGCAGCTACGACAGGGGGCGCCTTGGCTACACCTTC. Translated: CASSYDRGRLGYTF.

The chain couples TRBV7-3 to TRBJ2-1; 8 nucleotides match TRBD2. With 4 bases clipped from V and 7 bases from J, the junction kept 6 bases outside the gene matches. CDR1 is SGHTA and CDR2 is FQGTGA in the germline V gene. This CDR3 has 14 amino acids. Here the CDR3 reads CASSSLAGMNEQFF. The CDR3 DNA reads as TGTGCCAGCAGCTCTTTAGCGGGGATGAATGAGCAGTTCTTC.